Sequencing of this TCR beta chain was carried out in a study of siplizumab effects on memory and regulatory T cells. V was pared by 2 bases and J by 8 bases, with 19 bases between. In germline, CDR1 is MNHNY, CDR2 SVGAGI (reference sequence). The CDR3 sequence is 16 residues long. Whole-study findings and limits: The alloresponse seemed to draw substantially on naive T cells, which appeared more diverse than memory cells.

About this clone: The antigen remains undetermined.

TCR templates numbering 95,000 to 100,000 were assayed per sample. Sequencing used immunoSEQ multiplex PCR; TCRdb keeps in-frame clones, though not all of them. The sample contains approximately 100,000 clones, 91% of which appear only once. The chain is built from TRBV6-6 and TRBJ2-1; D is possibly TRBD2 (5 bases). The source of this sequence is a human donor in good health. Some clones in this sample may be carry-over from other donors' samples. The sequencing input was CD4+ T cells sorted from blood. CDR3 bases: TGTGCCAGCAGTTACACGGTGGAGGCTGGCCGACATGAGCAGTTCTTC. It translates to CASSYTVEAGRHEQFF.